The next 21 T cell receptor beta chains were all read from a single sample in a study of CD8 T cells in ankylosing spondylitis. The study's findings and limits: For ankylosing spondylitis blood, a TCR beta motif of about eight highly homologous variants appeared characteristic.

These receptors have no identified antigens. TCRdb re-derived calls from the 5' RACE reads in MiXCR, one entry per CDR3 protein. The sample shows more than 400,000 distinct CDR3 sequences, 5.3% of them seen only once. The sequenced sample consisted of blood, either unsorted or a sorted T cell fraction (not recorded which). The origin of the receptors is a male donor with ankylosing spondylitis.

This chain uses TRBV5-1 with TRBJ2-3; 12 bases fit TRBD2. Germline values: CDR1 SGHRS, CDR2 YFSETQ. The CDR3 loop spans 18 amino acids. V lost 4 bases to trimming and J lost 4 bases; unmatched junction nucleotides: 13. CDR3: CASSTGLAGPVGADTQYF. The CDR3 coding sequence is TGCGCCAGCAGCACCGGACTAGCGGGGCCGGTGGGGGCAGATACGCAGTATTTT.

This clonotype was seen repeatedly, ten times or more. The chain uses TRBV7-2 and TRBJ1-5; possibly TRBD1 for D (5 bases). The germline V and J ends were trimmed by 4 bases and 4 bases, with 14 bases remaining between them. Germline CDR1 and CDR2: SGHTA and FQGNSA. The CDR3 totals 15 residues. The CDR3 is CASSSLGRQNQPQHF. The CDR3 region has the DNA TGTGCCAGCAGCTCTCTAGGACGACAGAATCAGCCCCAGCATTTT.

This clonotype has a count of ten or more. The CDR3 loop reads CASSLAQRANTEAFF. In nucleotides, the CDR3 is TGCGCCAGCAGCTTGGCCCAACGAGCGAACACTGAAGCTTTCTTT. The V gene is TRBV5-1, the J gene TRBJ1-1; D call uncertain. The CDR3 contains 15 residues. The V end was cut by 0 bases, the J end by 1 base, with 10 bases between. From germline, CDR1 is SGHRS and CDR2 YFSETQ.

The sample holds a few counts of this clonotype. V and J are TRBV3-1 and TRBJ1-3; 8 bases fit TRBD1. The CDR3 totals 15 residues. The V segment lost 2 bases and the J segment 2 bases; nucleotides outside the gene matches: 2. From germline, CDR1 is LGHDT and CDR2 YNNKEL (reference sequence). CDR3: CASSQSTGAGNTIYF. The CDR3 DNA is TGTGCCAGCAGCCAATCGACAGGGGCTGGAAACACCATATATTTT.

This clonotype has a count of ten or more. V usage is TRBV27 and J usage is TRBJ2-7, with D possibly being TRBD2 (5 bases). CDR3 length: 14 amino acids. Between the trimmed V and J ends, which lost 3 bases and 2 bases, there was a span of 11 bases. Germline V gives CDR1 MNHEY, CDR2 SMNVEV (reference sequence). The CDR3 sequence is CASSFRERTYEQYF. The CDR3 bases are TGTGCCAGCAGTTTCCGGGAAAGAACCTACGAGCAGTACTTC.

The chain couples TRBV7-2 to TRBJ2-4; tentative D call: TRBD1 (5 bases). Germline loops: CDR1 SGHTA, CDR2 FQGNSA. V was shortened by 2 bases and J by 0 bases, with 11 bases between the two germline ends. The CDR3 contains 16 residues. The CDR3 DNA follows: TGTGCCAGCAGCTTATGGGGCAGTCTAGCCAAAAACATTCAGTACTTC. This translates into CASSLWGSLAKNIQYF.

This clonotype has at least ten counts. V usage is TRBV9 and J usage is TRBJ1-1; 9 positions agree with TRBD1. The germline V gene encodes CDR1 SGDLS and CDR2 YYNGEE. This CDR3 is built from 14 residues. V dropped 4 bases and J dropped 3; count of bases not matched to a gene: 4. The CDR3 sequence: CASSIRDRDTEAFF. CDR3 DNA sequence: TGTGCCAGCAGCATCCGGGACAGGGACACTGAAGCTTTCTTT.

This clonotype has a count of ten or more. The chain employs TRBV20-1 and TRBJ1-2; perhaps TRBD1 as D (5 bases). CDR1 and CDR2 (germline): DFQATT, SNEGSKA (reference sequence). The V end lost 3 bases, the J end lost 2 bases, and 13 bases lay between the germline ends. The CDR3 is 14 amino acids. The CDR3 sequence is CSARLSGKNYGYTF. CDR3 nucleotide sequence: TGCAGTGCTAGGTTGTCAGGGAAAAACTATGGCTACACCTTC.

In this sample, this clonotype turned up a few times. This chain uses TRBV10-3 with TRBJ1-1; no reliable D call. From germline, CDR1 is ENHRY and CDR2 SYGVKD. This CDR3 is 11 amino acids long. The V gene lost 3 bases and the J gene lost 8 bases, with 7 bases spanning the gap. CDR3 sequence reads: CAISDMGEAFF. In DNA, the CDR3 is TGTGCCATCAGTGATATGGGGGAAGCTTTCTTT.

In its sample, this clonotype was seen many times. The CDR3 nucleotides are TGCGCCAGCAGCCAAGCGGGTGACGGGGCCAACGTCCTGACTTTC. Its protein product is CASSQAGDGANVLTF. The gene calls are TRBV4-1 and TRBJ2-6; D ambiguous. CDR1 and CDR2 from the germline V gene are MGHRA and YSYEKL. CDR3 length: 15 amino acids. V was cut by 1 base and J by 4 bases, with 8 bases left in between.

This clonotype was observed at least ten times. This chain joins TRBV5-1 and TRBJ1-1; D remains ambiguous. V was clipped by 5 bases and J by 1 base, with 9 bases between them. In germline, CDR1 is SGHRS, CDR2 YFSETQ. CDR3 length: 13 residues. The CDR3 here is CASSSDPNTEAFF. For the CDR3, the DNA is TGCGCCAGCAGTTCGGACCCGAACACTGAAGCTTTCTTT.

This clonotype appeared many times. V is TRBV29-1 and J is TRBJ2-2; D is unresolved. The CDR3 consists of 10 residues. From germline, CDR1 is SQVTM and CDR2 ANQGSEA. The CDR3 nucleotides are TGCAGGGGTGGTGCCGGGGAGCTGTTTTTT. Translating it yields CRGGAGELFF.

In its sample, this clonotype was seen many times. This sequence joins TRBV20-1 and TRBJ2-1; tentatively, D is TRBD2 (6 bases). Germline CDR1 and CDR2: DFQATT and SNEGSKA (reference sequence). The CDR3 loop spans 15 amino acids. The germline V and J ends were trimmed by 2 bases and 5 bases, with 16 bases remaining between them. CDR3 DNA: TGCAGTGCTAGACGGGGGACCGGGGCTCACAATGAGCAGTTCTTC. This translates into CSARRGTGAHNEQFF.

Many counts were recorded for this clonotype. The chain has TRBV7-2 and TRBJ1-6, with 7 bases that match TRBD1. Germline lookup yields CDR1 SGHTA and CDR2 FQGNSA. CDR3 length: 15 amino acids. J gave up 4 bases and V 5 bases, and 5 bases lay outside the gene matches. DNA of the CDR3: TGTGCCAGCAGCATTCAGGGGGGATATAATTCACCCCTCCACTTT. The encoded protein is CASSIQGGYNSPLHF.

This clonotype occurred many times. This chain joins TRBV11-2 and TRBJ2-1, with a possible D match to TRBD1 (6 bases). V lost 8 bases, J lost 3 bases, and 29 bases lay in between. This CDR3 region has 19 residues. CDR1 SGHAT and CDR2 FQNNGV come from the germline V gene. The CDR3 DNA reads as TGTGCCAGCTCCACGGGGTGGTCCAGGGGCTATGGCTTCTACAATGAGCAGTTCTTC. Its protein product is CASSTGWSRGYGFYNEQFF.

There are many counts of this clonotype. This CDR3 reads CASSLATTDTEQYF. The CDR3 DNA sequence: TGCGCCAGCAGCTTGGCTACGACAGATACCGAGCAGTACTTC. This chain connects TRBV5-1 to TRBJ2-7; weak D call: TRBD1 (5 bases). The CDR3 covers 14 residues. The germline V gene has CDR1 SGHRS and CDR2 YFSETQ. The V gene lost 0 bases and the J gene lost 6 bases, with 13 bases spanning the gap.

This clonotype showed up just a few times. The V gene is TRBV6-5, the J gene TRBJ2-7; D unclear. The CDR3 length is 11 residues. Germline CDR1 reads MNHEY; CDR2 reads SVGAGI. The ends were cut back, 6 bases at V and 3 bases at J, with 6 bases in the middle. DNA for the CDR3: TGTGCCAGCAGAAATTACTACGAGCAGTACTTC. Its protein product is CASRNYYEQYF.

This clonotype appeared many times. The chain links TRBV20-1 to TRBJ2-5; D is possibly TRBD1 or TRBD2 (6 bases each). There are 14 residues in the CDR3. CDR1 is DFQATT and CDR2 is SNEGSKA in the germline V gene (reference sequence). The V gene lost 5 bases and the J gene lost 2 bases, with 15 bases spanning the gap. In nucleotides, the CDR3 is TGCAGTGCTCGGCGGCGGAGGGGGCAAGAGACCCAGTACTTC. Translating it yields CSARRRRGQETQYF.

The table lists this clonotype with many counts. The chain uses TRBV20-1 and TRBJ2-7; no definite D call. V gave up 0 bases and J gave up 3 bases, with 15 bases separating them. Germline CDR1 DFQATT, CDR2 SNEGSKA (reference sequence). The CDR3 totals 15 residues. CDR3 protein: CSARDPSGPSYEQYF. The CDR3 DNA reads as TGCAGTGCTAGAGACCCTTCCGGTCCCAGCTACGAGCAGTACTTC.

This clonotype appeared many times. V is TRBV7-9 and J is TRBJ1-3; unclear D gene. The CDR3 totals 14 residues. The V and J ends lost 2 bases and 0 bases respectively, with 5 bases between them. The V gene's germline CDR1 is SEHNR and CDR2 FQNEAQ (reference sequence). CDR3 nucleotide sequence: TGTGCCAGCAGCTTATCCTTCTCTGGAAACACCATATATTTT. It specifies CASSLSFSGNTIYF.

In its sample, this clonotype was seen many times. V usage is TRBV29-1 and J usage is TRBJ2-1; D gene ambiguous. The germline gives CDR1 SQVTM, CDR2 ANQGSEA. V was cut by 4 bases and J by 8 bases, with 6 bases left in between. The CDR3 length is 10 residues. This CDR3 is CSVARDEQFF. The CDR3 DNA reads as TGCAGCGTTGCCCGGGATGAGCAGTTCTTC.